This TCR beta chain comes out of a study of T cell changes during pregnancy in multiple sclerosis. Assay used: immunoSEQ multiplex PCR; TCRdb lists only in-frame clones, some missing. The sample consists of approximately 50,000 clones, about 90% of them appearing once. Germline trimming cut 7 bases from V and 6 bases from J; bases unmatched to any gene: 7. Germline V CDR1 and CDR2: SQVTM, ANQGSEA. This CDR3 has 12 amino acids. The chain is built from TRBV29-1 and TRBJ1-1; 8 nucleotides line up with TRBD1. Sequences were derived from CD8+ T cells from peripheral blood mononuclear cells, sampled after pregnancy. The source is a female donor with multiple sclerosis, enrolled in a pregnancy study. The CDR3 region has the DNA TGCAGCGCATTAGGGACAGGCGCTGAAGCTTTCTTT. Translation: CSALGTGAEAFF.